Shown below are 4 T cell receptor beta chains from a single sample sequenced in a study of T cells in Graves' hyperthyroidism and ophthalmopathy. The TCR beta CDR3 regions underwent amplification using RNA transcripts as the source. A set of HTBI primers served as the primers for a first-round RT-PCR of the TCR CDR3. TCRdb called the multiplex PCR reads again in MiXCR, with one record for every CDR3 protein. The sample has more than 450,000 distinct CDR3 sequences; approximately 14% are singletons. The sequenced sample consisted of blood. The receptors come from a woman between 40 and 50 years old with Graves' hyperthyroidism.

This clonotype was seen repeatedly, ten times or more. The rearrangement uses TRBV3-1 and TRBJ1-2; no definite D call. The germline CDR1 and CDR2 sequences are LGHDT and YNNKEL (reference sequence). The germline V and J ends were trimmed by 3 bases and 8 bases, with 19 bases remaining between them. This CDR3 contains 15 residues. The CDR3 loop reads CASSQSGRRSNGYTF. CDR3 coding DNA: TGTGCCAGCAGCCAGTCAGGACGGAGGTCGAACGGCTACACCTTC.

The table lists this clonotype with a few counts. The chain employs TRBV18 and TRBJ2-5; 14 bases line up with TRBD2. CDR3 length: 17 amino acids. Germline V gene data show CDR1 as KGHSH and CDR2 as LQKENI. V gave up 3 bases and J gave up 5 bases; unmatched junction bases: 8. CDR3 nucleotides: TGTGCCAGCTCACCCGCCTCGGGACTAGCGGGAGTGGAGACCCAGTACTTC. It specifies CASSPASGLAGVETQYF.

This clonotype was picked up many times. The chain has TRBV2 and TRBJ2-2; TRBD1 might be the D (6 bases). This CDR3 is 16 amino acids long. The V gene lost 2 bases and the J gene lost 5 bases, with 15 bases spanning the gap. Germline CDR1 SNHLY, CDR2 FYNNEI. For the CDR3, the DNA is TGTGCCAGCAGTGAAAGTGGGCAGGGGAGAACCGGGGAGCTGTTTTTT. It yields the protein CASSESGQGRTGELFF.

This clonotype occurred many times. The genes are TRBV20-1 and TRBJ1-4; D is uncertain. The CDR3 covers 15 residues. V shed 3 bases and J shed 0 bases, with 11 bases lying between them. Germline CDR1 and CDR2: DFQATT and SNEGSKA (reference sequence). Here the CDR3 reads CSAREGSATNEKLFF. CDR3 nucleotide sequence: TGCAGTGCTAGGGAGGGCTCTGCAACTAATGAAAAACTGTTTTTT.